This entry describes one TCR beta chain. Its antigen is unidentified. This specimen comes from a study of PD-1 blockade in classical Hodgkin lymphoma. Overall study results and limits: Compared with baseline, CD4+ but not CD8+ TCR diversity had risen significantly by C4D1.

Germline trimming cut 3 bases from V and 7 bases from J; bases unmatched to any gene: 8. Germline loops: CDR1 LNHNV, CDR2 YYDKDF (reference sequence). The CDR3 loop spans 14 amino acids. The data were produced by immunoSEQ multiplex PCR, yet TCRdb's version contains in-frame clones alone and is incomplete. The sample shows 25,000 to 35,000 clones, roughly 87% of them seen only once. Each patient's relapse followed autologous stem cell transplantation, and brentuximab vedotin exposure varied. Isolation of CD4+ T cells from thawed PBMCs was performed by magnetic negative selection. The sequence was obtained from a human donor with classical Hodgkin lymphoma. Sequenced material: CD4+ T cells from blood, taken at baseline. The J gene is TRBJ2-7, the V gene TRBV15, with TRBD1 matching 8 bases. CDR3: CATSRGQAPREQYF. The CDR3 nucleotides are TGTGCCACCAGCAGGGGACAGGCCCCGAGGGAGCAGTACTTC.